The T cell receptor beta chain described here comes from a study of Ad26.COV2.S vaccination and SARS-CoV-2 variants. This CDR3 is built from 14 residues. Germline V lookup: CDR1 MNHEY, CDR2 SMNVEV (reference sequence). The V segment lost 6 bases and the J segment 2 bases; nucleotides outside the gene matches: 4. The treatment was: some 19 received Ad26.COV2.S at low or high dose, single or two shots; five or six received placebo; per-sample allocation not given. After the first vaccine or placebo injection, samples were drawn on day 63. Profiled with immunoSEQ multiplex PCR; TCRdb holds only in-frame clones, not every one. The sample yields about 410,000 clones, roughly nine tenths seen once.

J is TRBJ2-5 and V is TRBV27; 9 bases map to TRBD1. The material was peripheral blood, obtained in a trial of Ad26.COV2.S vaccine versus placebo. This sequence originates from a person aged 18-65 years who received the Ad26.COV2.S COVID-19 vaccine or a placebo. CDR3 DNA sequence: TGTGCCAGCAGCCCGGACAGGGGTCAAGAGACCCAGTACTTC. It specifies CASSPDRGQETQYF.